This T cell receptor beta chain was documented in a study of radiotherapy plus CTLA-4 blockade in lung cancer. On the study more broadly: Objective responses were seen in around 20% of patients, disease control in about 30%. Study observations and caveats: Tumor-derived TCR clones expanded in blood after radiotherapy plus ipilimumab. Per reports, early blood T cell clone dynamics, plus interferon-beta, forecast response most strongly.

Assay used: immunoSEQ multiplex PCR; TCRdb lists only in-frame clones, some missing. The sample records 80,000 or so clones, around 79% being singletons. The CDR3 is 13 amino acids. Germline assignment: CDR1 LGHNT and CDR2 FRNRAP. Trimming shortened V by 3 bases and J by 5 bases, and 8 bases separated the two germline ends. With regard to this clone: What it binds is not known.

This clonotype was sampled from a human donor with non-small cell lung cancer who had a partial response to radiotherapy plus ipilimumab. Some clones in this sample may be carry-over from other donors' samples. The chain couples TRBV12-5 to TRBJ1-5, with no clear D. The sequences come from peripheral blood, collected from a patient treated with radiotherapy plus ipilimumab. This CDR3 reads CASGFDTDQPQHF. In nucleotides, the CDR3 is TGTGCTAGTGGTTTTGATACGGATCAGCCCCAGCATTTT. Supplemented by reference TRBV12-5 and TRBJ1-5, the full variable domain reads DARVTQTPRHKVTEMGQEVTMRCQPILGHNTVFWYRQTMMQGLELLAYFRNRAPLDDSGMPKDRFSAEMPDATLATLKIQPSEPRDSAVYFCASGFDTDQPQHFGDGTRLSIL.